This T cell receptor (beta chain) appears in the sequencing data of a study of CD8 T cells in ankylosing spondylitis. Germline V gene sequence: CDR1 DFQATT, CDR2 SNEGSKA (reference sequence). V was trimmed by 5 bases and J by 2 bases, leaving 14 bases between them. The CDR3 totals 14 residues. There are many counts of this clonotype. Its target is not known. Study results and limitations: Disease-linked clones were found to be CD8+ and relatively rare in peripheral blood.

TCRdb reanalysed the 5' RACE reads using MiXCR and keeps one entry per CDR3 protein. Altogether about 240,000 distinct CDR3 sequences are present, around 7.8% being singletons, with the ten largest covering over 6.5%. The sequenced sample consisted of blood, either unsorted or a sorted T cell fraction (not recorded which). This clonotype was obtained from a male donor with ankylosing spondylitis or in good health (not recorded which). The chain employs TRBV20-1 and TRBJ2-3, with D tentatively TRBD1 or TRBD2 (5 bases each). In DNA form, the CDR3 reads TGCAGTGCTTCCGGGACCCAACTCACAGATACGCAGTATTTT. Protein sequence: CSASGTQLTDTQYF.